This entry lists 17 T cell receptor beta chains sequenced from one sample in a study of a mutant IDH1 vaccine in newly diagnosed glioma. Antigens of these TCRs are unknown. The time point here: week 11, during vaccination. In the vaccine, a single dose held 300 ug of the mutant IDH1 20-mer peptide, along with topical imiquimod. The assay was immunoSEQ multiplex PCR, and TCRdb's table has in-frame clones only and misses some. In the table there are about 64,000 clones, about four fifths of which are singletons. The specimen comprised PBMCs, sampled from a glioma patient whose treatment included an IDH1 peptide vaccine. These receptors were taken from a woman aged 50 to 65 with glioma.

CDR3 loop: CATSRGSRFDQPQHF. CDR3 DNA sequence: TGTGCCACCAGCAGAGGTTCCAGATTCGATCAGCCCCAGCATTTT. This chain joins TRBV15 and TRBJ1-5; D remains unclear. From germline, CDR1 is LNHNV and CDR2 YYDKDF (reference sequence). Trimming removed 1 base at V and 5 bases at J, with 12 bases between. The CDR3 has 15 residues. Full variable domain (rest looked up from reference TRBV15 and TRBJ1-5): DAMVIQNPRYQVTQFGKPVTLSCSQTLNHNVMYWYQQKSSQAPKLLFHYYDKDFNNEADTPDNFQSRRPNTSFCFLDIRSPGLGDTAMYLCATSRGSRFDQPQHFGDGTRLSIL.

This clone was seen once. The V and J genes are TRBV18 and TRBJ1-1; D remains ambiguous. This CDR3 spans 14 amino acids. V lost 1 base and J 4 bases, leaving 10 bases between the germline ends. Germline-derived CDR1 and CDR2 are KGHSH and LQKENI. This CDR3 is CASSPQGGSTEAFF. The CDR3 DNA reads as TGTGCCAGCTCACCACAGGGTGGGAGCACTGAAGCTTTCTTT.

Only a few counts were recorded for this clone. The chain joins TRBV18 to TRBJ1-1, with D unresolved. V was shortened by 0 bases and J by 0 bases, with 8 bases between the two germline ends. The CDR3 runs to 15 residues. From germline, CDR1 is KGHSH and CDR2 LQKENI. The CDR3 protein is CASSPPSGLNTEAFF. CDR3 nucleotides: TGTGCCAGCTCACCACCATCGGGGTTGAACACTGAAGCTTTCTTT.

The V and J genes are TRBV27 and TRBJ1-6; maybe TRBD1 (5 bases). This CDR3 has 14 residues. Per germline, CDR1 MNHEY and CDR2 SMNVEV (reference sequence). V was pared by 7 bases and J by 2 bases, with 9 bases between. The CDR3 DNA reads TGTGCCAGCACCGCGGGGCCCTATAATTCACCCCTCCACTTT. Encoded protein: CASTAGPYNSPLHF.

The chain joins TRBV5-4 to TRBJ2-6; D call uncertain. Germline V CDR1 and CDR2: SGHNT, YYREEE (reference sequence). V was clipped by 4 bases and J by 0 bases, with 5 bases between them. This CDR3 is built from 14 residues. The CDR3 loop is CASSPISGANVLTF. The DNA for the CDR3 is TGTGCCAGCAGCCCAATCTCTGGGGCCAACGTCCTGACTTTC.

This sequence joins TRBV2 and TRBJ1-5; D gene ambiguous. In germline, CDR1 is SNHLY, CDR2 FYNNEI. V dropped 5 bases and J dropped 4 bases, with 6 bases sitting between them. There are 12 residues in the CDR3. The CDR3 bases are TGTGCCAGCAGTTTGGGGAATCAGCCCCAGCATTTT. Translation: CASSLGNQPQHF.

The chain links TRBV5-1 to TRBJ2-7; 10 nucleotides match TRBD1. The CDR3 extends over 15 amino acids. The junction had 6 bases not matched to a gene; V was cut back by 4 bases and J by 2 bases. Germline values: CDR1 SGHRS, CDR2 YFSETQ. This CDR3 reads CASSRGQGDTYEQYF. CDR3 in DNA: TGCGCCAGCAGCCGTGGACAGGGGGATACCTACGAGCAGTACTTC.

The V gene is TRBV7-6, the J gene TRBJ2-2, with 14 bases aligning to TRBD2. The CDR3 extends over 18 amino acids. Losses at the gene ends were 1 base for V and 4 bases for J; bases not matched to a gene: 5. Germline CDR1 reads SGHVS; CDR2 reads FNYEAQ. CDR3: CASSLGGLAGGSTGELFF. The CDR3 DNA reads TGTGCCAGCAGCTTAGGCGGACTAGCGGGGGGAAGCACCGGGGAGCTGTTTTTT.

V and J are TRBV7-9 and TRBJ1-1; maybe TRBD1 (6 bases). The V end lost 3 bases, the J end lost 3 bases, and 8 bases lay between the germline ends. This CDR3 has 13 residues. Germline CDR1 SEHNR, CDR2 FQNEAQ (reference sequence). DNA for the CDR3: TGTGCCAGCAGCTTTAACAGGGACACTGAAGCTTTCTTT. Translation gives CASSFNRDTEAFF.

CDR3: CAWSQGVSGNTIYF. For the CDR3, the DNA is TGTGCCTGGAGTCAGGGGGTCTCTGGAAACACCATATATTTT. The chain employs TRBV30 and TRBJ1-3, with TRBD1 identical over 7 bases. Germline values: CDR1 GTSNPN, CDR2 SVGIG (reference sequence). CDR3 length equals 14 residues. Trimming took 2 bases from V and 0 from J; bases not matched to a gene: 1.

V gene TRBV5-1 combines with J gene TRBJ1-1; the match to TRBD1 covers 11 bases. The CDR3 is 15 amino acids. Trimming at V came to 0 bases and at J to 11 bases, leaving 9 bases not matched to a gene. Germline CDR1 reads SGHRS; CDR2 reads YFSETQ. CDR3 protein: CASSLGTGGSGFAFF. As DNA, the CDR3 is TGCGCCAGCAGCTTGGGGACAGGGGGCTCCGGATTCGCTTTCTTT.

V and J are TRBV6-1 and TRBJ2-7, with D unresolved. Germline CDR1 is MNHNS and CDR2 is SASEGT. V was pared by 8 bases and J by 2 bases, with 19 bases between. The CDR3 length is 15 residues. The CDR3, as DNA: TGTGCCAGCGGCAAATCAAATCCTCCCCCCTACGAGCAGTACTTC. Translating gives CASGKSNPPPYEQYF.

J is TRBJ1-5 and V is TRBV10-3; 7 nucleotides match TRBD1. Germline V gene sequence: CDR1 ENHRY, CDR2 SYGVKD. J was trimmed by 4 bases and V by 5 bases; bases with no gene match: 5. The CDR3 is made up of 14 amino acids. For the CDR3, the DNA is TGTGCCATCAGTCCTCAGGGGGGGAATCAGCCCCAGCATTTT. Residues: CAISPQGGNQPQHF.

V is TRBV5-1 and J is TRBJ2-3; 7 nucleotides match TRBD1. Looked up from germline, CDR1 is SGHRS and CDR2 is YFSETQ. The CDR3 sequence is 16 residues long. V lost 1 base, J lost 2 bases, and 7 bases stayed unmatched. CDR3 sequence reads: CASSLFNRGNTDTQYF. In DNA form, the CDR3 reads TGCGCCAGCAGCTTGTTCAACAGGGGAAACACAGATACGCAGTATTTT.

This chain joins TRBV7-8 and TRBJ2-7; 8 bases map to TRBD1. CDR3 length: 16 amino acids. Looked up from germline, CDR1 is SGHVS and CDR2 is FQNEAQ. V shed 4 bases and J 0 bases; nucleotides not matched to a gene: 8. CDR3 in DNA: TGTGCCAGCAGCTGGGGTCCCGGGACAGGCTCCTACGAGCAGTACTTC. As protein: CASSWGPGTGSYEQYF.

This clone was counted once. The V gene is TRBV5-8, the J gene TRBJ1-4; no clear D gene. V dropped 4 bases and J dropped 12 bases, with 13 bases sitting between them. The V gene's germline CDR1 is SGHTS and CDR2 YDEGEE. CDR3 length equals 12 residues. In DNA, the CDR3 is TGTGCCAGCAGCCCTTTGAGAAGCGAACTGTTTTTT. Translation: CASSPLRSELFF.

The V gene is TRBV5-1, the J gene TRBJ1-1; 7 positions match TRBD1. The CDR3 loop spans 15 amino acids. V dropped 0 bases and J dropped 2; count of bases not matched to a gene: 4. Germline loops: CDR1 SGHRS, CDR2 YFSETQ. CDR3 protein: CASSLGDRYNTEAFF. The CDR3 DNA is TGCGCCAGCAGCTTGGGGGACAGATACAACACTGAAGCTTTCTTT.